These 3 T cell receptor beta chains share one sample of origin, sequenced in a study of blood T cell repertoires in COVID-19. Profiling relied on immunoSEQ multiplex PCR, and the TCRdb table lists in-frame clones only, not all of them. This table has some 330,000 clones, 80% to 90% appearing once. Sequenced material: PBMCs or T cells enriched from blood (not recorded which). The receptor source for this set is a man in his forties in a cohort exposed to, infected with or recovered from COVID-19 (not recorded which).

The CDR3 sequence is CASSPAGNTGELFF. CDR3 in DNA: TGTGCCAGCTCACCAGCAGGGAACACCGGGGAGCTGTTTTTT. V usage is TRBV18 and J usage is TRBJ2-2, with D uncertain. The ends were cut back, 2 bases at V and 1 base at J, with 5 bases in the middle. The CDR3 runs to 14 residues. The germline gives CDR1 KGHSH, CDR2 LQKENI. Full variable domain (remainder filled in from reference TRBV18 and TRBJ2-2): NAGVMQNPRHLVRRRGQEARLRCSPMKGHSHVYWYRQLPEEGLKFMVYLQKENIIDESGMPKERFSAEFPKEGPSILRIQQVVRGDSAAYFCASSPAGNTGELFFGEGSRLTVL.

The V call is TRBV3-1 (or the pseudogene TRBV3-2), the J call TRBJ1-2, with D possibly matching TRBD1 (6 bases). CDR3 length equals 15 residues. V was shortened by 0 bases and J by 5 bases, with 13 bases between the two germline ends. Germline V gene lookup returns CDR1 LGHDT and CDR2 YNNKEL (reference sequence). CDR3 nucleotides: TGTGCCAGCAGCCAAGAAGGACAGCTATATTATGGCTACACCTTC. It is translated as CASSQEGQLYYGYTF.

V gene TRBV7-6 combines with J gene TRBJ2-7, with 7 bases identical to TRBD1. After removal of 5 bases from V and 1 base from J, the junction contained 8 bases not matched to a gene. In germline, CDR1 is SGHVS, CDR2 FNYEAQ. The CDR3 is 15 amino acids. CDR3 region: CASSKSGTASYEQYF. CDR3 sequence (DNA): TGTGCCAGCAGCAAATCCGGGACAGCATCCTACGAGCAGTACTTC.